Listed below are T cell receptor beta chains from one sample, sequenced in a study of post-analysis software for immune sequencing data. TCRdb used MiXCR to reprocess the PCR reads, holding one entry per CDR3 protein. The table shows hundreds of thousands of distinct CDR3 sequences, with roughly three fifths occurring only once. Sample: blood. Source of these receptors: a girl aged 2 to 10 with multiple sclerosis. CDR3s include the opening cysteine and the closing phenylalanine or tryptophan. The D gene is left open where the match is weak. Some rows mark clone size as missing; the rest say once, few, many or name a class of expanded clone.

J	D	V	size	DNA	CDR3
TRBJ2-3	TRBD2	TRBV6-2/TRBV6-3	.	TGTGCCAGCAGTTACCCTAGCGGGGTAGCAGATACGCAGTATTTT	CASSYPSGVADTQYF
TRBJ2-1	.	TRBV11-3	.	TGTGCCAGCGGACCGCAGAACACACTATTCTACAATGAGCAGTTCTTC	CASGPQNTLFYNEQFF
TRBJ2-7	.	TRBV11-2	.	TGTGCCAGCACCTATATTGGAACCTACGAGCAGTACTTC	CASTYIGTYEQYF
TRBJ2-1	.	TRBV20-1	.	TGCAGTGCTAGGAATCCAGGGCATACCTACAATGAGCAGTTCTTC	CSARNPGHTYNEQFF
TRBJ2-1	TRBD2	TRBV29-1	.	TGCAGCGTTGAAGCTTGGCCTAGCGGGAGGGGCAATGAGCAGTTCTTC	CSVEAWPSGRGNEQFF
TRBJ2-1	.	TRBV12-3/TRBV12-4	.	TGTGCCAGCAGTTTAGAGGTCCAGGAGCAGTTCTTC	CASSLEVQEQFF
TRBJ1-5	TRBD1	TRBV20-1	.	TGCAGTGCTACAAAATCCGGGACAGGGGCCCGCCAGCCCCAGCATTTT	CSATKSGTGARQPQHF
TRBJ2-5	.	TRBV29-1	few	TGCAGCGTTCAGCCGGGACTCAATACGGAGACCCAGTACTTC	CSVQPGLNTETQYF
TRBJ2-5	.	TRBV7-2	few	TGTGCCAGCAGCTTAGAGGACACCTCGTACCAAGAGACCCAGTACTTC	CASSLEDTSYQETQYF
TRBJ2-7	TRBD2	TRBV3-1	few	TGTGCCAGCAGCCATGCTTCCTTGACTAGCTCGAGGGAGCAGTACTTC	CASSHASLTSSREQYF
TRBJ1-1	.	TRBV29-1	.	TGCAGCGTTTTTCGGGCAACCCGGAACACTGAAGCTTTCTTT	CSVFRATRNTEAFF
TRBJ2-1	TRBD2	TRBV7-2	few	TGTGCCAGCAGCCCATTGTCGACTAGCGGCATTGAGCAGTTCTTC	CASSPLSTSGIEQFF